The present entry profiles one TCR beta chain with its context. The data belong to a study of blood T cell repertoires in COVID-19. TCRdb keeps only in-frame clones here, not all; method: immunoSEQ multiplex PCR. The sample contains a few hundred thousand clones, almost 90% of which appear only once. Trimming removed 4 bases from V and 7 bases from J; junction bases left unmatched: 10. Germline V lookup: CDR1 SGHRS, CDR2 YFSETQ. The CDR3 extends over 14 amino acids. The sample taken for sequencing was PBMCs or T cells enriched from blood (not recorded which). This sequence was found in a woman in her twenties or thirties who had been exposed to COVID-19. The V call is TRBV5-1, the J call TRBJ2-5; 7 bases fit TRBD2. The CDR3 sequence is CASSPLAAGGTQYF. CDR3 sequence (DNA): TGCGCCAGCAGCCCTCTAGCGGCTGGGGGGACCCAGTACTTC.